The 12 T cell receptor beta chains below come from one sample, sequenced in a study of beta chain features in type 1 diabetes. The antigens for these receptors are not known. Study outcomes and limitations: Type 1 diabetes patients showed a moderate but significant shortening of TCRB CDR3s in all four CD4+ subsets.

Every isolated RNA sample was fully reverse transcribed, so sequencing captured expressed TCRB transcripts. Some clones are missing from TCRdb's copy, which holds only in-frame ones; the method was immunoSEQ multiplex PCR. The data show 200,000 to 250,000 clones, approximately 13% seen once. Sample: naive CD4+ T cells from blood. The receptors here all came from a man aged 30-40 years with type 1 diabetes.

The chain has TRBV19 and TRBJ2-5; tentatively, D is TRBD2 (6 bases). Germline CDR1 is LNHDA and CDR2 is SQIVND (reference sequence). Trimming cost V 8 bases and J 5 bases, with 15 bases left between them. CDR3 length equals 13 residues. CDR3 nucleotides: TGTGCCAGTGGCGGGACGACTCGGGAGACCCAGTACTTC. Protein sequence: CASGGTTRETQYF. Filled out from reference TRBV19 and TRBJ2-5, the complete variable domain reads DGGITQSPKYLFRKEGQNVTLSCEQNLNHDAMYWYRQDPGQGLRLIYYSQIVNDFQKGDIAEGYSVSREKKESFPLTVTSAQKNPTAFYLCASGGTTRETQYFGPGTRLLVL.

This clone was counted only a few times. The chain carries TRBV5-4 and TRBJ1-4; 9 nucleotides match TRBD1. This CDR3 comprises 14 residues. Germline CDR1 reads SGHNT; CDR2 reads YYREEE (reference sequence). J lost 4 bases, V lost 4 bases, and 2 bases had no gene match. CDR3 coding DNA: TGTGCCAGCAGCCAGGGACAGGGTAATGAAAAACTGTTTTTT. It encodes CASSQGQGNEKLFF.

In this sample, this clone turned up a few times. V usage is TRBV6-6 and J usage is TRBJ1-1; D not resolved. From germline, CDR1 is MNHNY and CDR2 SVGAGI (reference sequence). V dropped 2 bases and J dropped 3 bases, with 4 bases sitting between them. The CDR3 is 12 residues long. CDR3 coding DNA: TGTGCCAGCAGTTACGACTACACTGAAGCTTTCTTT. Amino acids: CASSYDYTEAFF.

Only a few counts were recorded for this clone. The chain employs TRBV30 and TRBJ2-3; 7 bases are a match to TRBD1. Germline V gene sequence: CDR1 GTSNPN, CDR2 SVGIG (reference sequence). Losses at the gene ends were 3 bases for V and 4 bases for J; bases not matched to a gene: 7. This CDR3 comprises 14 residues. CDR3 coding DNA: TGTGCCTGGAGCGAGGGGGCCAAGGCAGATACGCAGTATTTT. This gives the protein CAWSEGAKADTQYF.

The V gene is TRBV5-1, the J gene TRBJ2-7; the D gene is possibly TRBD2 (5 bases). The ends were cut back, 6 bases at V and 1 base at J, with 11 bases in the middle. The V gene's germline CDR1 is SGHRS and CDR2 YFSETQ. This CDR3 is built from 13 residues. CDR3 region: CASNPSGSYEQYF. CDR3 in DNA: TGCGCCAGCAATCCTTCGGGATCCTACGAGCAGTACTTC.

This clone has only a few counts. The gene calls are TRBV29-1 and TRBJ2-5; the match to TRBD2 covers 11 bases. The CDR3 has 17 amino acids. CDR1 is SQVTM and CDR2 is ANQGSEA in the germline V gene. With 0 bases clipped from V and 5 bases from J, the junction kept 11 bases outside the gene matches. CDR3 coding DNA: TGCAGCGTTGAAGATGAGTTGCTAGCGGGGGGTGGCGAGACCCAGTACTTC. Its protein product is CSVEDELLAGGGETQYF.

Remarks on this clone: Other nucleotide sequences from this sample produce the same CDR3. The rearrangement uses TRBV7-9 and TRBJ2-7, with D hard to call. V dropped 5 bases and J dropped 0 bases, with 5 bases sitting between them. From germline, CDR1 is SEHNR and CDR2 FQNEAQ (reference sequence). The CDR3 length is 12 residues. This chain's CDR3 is CASSPSSYEQYF. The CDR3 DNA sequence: TGTGCCAGCAGCCCTAGCTCCTACGAGCAGTACTTC.

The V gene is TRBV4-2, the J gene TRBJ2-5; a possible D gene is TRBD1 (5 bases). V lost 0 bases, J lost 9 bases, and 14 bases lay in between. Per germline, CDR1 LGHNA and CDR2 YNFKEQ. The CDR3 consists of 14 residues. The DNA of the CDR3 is TGTGCCAGCAGCCAAGAAACAGGTCACCGTCCCCAGTACTTC. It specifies CASSQETGHRPQYF.

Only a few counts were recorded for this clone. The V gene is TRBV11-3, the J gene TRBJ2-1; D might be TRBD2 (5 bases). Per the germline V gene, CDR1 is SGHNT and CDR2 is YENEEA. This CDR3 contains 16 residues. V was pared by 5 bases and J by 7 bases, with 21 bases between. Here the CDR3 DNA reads TGTGCCAGCAGCCTCGAGTCCGGTCGGAGGCAAAATGAGCAGTTCTTC. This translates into CASSLESGRRQNEQFF.

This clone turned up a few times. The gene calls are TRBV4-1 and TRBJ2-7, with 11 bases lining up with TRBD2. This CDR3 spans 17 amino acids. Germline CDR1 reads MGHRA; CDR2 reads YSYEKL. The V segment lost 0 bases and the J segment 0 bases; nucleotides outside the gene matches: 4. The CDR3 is CASSQEGTSGSSYEQYF. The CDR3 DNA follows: TGCGCCAGCAGCCAAGAGGGGACTAGCGGAAGCTCCTACGAGCAGTACTTC.

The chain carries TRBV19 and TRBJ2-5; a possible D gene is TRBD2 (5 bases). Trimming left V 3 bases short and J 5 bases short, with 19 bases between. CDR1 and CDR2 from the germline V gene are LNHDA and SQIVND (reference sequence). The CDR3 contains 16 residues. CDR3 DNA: TGTGCCAGTAGTATGACGGCTAGCCGGTGGAGTGAGACCCAGTACTTC. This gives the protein CASSMTASRWSETQYF.

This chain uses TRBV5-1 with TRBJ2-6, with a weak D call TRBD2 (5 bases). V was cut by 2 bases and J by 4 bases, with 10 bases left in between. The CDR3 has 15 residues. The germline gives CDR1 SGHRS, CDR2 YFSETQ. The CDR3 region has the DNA TGCGCCAGCAGCTTCGAGGGCGGGGGGGCCAACGTCCTGACTTTC. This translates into CASSFEGGGANVLTF.